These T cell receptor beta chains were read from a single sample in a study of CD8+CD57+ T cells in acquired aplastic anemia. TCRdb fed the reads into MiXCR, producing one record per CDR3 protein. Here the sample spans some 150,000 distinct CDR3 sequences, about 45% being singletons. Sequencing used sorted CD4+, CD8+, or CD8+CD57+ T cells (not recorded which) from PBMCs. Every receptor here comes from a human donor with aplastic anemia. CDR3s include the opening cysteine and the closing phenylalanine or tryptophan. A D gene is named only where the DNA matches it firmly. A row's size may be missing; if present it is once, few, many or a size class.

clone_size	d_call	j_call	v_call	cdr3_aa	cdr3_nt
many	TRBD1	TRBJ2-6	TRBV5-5	CASSPGTGGGANVLTF	TGTGCCAGCAGCCCCGGGACAGGGGGTGGGGCCAACGTCCTGACTTTC
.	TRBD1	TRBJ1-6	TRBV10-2	CASGDRDNSPLHF	TGCGCCAGCGGGGACAGGGATAATTCACCCCTCCACTTT
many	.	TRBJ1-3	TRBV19	CASSIQGSSSGNTIYF	TGTGCCAGTAGTATCCAGGGCTCGTCCTCTGGAAACACCATATATTTT
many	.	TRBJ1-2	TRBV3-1	CASSQPASADYTF	TGTGCCAGCAGCCAACCCGCCTCGGCGGACTACACCTTC
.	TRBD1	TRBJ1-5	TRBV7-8	CASSLAVTGQGPARPQHF	TGTGCCAGCAGCTTAGCAGTGACGGGACAGGGCCCCGCGAGGCCCCAGCATTTT
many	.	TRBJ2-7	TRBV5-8	CASSLLLYEQYF	TGTGCCAGCAGCTTGCTCCTGTACGAGCAGTACTTC
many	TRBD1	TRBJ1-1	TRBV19	CASSRQGRGTEAFF	TGTGCCAGTAGTAGACAGGGTAGGGGCACTGAAGCTTTCTTT
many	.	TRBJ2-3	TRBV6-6	CASKVYSSTDTQYF	TGTGCCAGCAAGGTCTATTCTAGCACAGATACGCAGTATTTT
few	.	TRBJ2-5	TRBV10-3	CAITQDPVSTGETQYF	TGTGCCATCACCCAGGATCCGGTCTCCACGGGGGAGACCCAGTACTTC
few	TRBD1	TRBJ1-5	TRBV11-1	CASSQGADREYSNQPQHF	TGTGCCAGCAGTCAGGGGGCGGACAGGGAATATAGCAATCAGCCCCAGCATTTT
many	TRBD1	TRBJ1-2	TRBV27	CASRPQGAEGYTF	TGTGCCAGCAGACCTCAGGGGGCGGAAGGCTACACCTTC
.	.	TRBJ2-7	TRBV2	CASKNEADSSYEQYF	TGTGCCAGCAAAAATGAGGCCGATAGCTCCTACGAGCAGTACTTC
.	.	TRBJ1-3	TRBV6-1	CASRSGDSGNTIYF	TGTGCCAGCCGCTCTGGGGATTCTGGAAACACCATATATTTT
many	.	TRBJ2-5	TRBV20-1	CSVSFPGPSETQYF	TGCAGTGTCTCCTTCCCAGGGCCCAGTGAGACCCAGTACTTC
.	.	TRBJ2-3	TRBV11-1	CASSLVASSKTDTQYF	TGTGCCAGCAGCTTAGTCGCTAGTAGTAAAACAGATACGCAGTATTTT
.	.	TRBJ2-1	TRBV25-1	CASSVQGGQDEQFF	TGTGCCAGCAGTGTACAGGGAGGTCAGGATGAGCAGTTCTTC
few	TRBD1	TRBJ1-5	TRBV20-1	CSARLFGTGGKSNQPQHF	TGCAGTGCTAGATTGTTCGGGACAGGGGGCAAAAGCAATCAGCCCCAGCATTTT
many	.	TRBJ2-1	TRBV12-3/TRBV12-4	CASNPVGGSGRRNNEQFF	TGTGCCAGCAACCCAGTTGGGGGCAGCGGACGACGAAACAATGAGCAGTTCTTC
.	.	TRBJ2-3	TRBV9	CASSVAGAGDTQYF	TGTGCCAGCAGCGTAGCGGGGGCGGGGGATACGCAGTATTTT
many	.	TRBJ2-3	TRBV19	CASSMGFQGGRTDTQYF	TGTGCCAGTAGTATGGGTTTTCAGGGGGGACGCACAGATACGCAGTATTTT
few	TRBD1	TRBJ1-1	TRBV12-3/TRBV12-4	CASSLARGRAVNTEAFF	TGTGCCAGCAGTTTAGCCAGGGGGCGCGCCGTGAACACTGAAGCTTTCTTT
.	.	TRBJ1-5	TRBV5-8	CASSLADNRNQPQHF	TGTGCCAGCAGCTTGGCCGACAATCGGAATCAGCCCCAGCATTTT
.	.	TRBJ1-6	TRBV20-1	CSARDSRNSPLHF	TGCAGTGCTAGGGATTCGAGGAATTCACCCCTCCACTTT
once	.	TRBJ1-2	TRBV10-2	CASNTRRGLMDYGYTF	TGCGCCAGCAATACTAGGCGGGGGCTCATGGACTATGGCTACACCTTC
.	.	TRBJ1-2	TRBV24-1	CATSREGHGYTF	TGTGCCACCAGTAGGGAAGGTCATGGCTACACCTTC
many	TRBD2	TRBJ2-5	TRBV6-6	CASSYGGGAFETQYF	TGTGCCAGCAGTTACGGCGGGGGGGCCTTTGAGACCCAGTACTTC
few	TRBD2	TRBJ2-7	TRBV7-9	CASSSGGSYEQYF	TGTGCCAGCAGCTCGGGGGGTTCCTACGAGCAGTACTTC
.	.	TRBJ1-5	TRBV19	CGSGTGDSNQPQHF	TGTGGCAGCGGGACGGGGGATAGCAATCAGCCCCAGCATTTT
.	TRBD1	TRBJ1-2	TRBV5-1	CASSLGTANYGYTF	TGCGCCAGCAGCTTAGGGACAGCTAACTATGGCTACACCTTC
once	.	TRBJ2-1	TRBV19	CASSAQGGFLNEQFF	TGTGCCAGTAGTGCCCAGGGAGGTTTTTTGAATGAGCAGTTCTTC
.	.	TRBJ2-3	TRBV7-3	CASSFRPTTDTQYF	TGTGCCAGCAGCTTCCGCCCTACCACAGATACGCAGTATTTT
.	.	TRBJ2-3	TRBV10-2	CATETSPSTDTQYF	TGCGCCACCGAGACTAGTCCTAGCACAGATACGCAGTATTTT
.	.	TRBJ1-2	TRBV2	CASNRRDYGYTF	TGTGCCAGCAATCGACGGGACTATGGCTACACCTTC
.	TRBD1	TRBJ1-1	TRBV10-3	CAISGNGQGTAEAFF	TGTGCCATCAGTGGAAACGGACAGGGCACGGCTGAAGCTTTCTTT
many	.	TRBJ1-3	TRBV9	CASSVTGYGDTIYF	TGTGCCAGCAGCGTAACCGGGTACGGCGACACCATATATTTT
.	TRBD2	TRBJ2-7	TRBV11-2	CASSPLGGGKSYEQYF	TGTGCCAGCAGCCCTTTGGGGGGAGGGAAGTCCTACGAGCAGTACTTC
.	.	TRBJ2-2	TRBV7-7	CASSWTRGTGELFF	TGTGCTAGCAGCTGGACACGGGGGACCGGGGAGCTGTTTTTT
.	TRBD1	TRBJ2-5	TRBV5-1	CASSLEQGAAETQYF	TGCGCCAGCAGCTTGGAGCAGGGGGCGGCGGAGACCCAGTACTTC
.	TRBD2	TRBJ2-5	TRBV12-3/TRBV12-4	CASSFASGRYTQYF	TGTGCCAGCAGTTTCGCTAGCGGGAGGTATACCCAGTACTTC
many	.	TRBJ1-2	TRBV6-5	CASRRGAHGYTF	TGTGCCAGCAGGCGGGGAGCTCATGGCTACACCTTC
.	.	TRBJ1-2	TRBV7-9	CASSPRGGYGYTF	TGTGCCAGCAGCCCACGAGGGGGGTATGGCTACACCTTC
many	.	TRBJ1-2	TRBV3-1	CASSQGNYGYTF	TGTGCCAGCAGCCAGGGTAACTATGGCTACACCTTC
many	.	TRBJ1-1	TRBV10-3	CAIRSRTSEGKAFF	TGTGCCATCAGATCTCGGACAAGCGAGGGGAAAGCTTTCTTT
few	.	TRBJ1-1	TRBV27	CASSLSGLRANTEAFF	TGTGCCAGCAGTTTATCGGGGCTTCGGGCGAACACTGAAGCTTTCTTT
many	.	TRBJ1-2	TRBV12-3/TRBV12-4	CASSFGGQSNYGYTF	TGTGCCAGCAGTTTTGGGGGGCAGAGTAACTATGGCTACACCTTC
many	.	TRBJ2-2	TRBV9	CASSADRTVTGELFF	TGTGCCAGCAGCGCCGACAGGACAGTCACCGGGGAGCTGTTTTTT
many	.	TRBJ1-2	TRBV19	CASSISGVDGGYTF	TGTGCCAGTAGTATATCCGGGGTCGATGGTGGCTACACCTTC
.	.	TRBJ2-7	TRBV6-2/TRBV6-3	CASSYLAGFYEQYF	TGTGCCAGCAGTTACTTGGCAGGGTTCTACGAGCAGTACTTC
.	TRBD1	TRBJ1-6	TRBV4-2	CASSRPGGTGQPPLHF	TGTGCCAGCAGCCGACCTGGGGGGACAGGGCAACCACCCCTCCACTTT
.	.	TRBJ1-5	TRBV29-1	CSVGDSNQPQHF	TGCAGCGTTGGGGATAGCAATCAGCCCCAGCATTTT
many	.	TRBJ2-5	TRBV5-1	CASTTAGGSQETQYF	TGCGCCAGCACCACGGCGGGCGGATCGCAAGAGACCCAGTACTTC
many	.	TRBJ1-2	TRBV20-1	CSARVAGPYGYTF	TGCAGTGCTAGAGTAGCGGGTCCCTATGGCTACACCTTC
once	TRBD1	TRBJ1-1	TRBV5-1	CTSSYFRIQGGTEAFF	TGCACCAGCAGCTACTTTCGGATACAGGGGGGGACTGAAGCTTTCTTT
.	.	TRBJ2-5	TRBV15	CATSRAPSPETQYF	TGTGCCACCAGCAGAGCCCCTAGCCCAGAGACCCAGTACTTC
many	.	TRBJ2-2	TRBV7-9	CASSLAWSSGELFF	TGTGCCAGCAGCTTAGCGTGGAGTAGTGGGGAGCTGTTTTTT